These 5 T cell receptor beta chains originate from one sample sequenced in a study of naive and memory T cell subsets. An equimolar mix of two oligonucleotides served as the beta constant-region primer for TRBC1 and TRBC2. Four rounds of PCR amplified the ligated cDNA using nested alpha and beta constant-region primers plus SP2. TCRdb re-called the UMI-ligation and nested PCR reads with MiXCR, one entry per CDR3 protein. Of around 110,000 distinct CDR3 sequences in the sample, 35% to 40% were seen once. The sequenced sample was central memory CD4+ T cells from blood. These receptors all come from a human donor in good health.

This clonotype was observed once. Here the CDR3 DNA reads TGTGCCAGCAGCTACGACGGCGGCACAGATACGCAGTATTTT. Amino acids: CASSYDGGTDTQYF. The genes are TRBV5-5 and TRBJ2-3; D remains ambiguous. CDR3 length: 14 residues. Deletions cut 3 bases from V and 1 base from J, with 9 bases between. CDR1 SGHKS and CDR2 YYEKEE come from the germline V gene (reference sequence).

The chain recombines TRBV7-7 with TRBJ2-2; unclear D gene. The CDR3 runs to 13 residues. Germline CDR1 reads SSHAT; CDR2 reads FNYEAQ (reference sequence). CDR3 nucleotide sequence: TGTGCTATAGGGTCGCGGAACACCGGGGAGCTGTTTTTT. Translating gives CAIGSRNTGELFF.

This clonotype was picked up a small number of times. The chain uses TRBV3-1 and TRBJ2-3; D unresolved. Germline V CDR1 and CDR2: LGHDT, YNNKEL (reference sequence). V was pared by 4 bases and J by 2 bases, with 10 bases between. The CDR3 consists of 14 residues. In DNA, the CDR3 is TGTGCCAGCAGCCGCCAGGCGAACACAGATACGCAGTATTTT. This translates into CASSRQANTDTQYF.

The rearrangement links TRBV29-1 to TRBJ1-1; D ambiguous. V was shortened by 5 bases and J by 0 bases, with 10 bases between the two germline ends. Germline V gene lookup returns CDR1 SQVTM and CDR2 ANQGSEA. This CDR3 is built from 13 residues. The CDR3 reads CSVNLNLNTEAFF. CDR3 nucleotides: TGCAGCGTTAACTTAAACTTGAACACTGAAGCTTTCTTT.

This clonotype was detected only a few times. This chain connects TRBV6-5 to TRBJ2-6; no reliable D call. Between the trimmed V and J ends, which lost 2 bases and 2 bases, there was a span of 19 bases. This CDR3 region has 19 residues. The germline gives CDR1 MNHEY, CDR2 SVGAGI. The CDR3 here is CASSYRRDRWKTGANVLTF. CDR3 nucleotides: TGTGCCAGCAGTTACAGGCGCGACCGGTGGAAGACTGGGGCCAACGTCCTGACTTTC.